The rows below give T cell receptor beta chains drawn from one sample of a study of blood T cell repertoires in COVID-19. The assay was immunoSEQ multiplex PCR, and TCRdb's table has in-frame clones only and misses some. The sample includes hundreds of thousands of clones, 65% to 90% of them seen just once. The sample was PBMCs or T cells enriched from blood (not recorded which). These receptors came from a man between 18 and 29 years old who had recovered from COVID-19. Each CDR3 is given with its conserved first and last residue. A D gene is named only where the DNA matches it firmly. The size field is filled for only some rows; it gives once, few, many or a size class.

CDR3 length | D gene | clone size | J gene | V gene | CDR3 protein | CDR3 DNA
15 | TRBD1 | NA | TRBJ1-3 | TRBV5-6 | CASSLGRTGGNTIYF | TGTGCCAGCAGCTTGGGACGGACAGGGGGAAACACCATATATTTT
11 | NA | few | TRBJ1-6 | TRBV9 | CASSVARTVAF | TGTGCCAGCAGCGTAGCTCGGACAGTGGCCTTT
16 | TRBD2 | NA | TRBJ2-1 | TRBV14 | CASSQLAGAYYNEQFF | TGTGCCAGCAGCCAACTAGCGGGAGCTTACTACAATGAGCAGTTCTTC
16 | TRBD1 | NA | TRBJ2-2 | TRBV3-1/TRBV3-2 | CASSRPGQGATGELFF | TGTGCCAGCAGCCGCCCTGGACAGGGTGCCACCGGGGAGCTGTTTTTT
16 | TRBD1 | NA | TRBJ1-5 | TRBV6-2/TRBV6-3 | CASSDHGTGGGQPQHF | TGTGCCAGCAGTGACCACGGGACAGGGGGCGGACAGCCCCAGCATTTT
14 | TRBD1 | NA | TRBJ1-1 | TRBV5-1 | CASTTGELFSEAFF | TGCGCCAGCACGACAGGGGAGCTATTTAGTGAAGCTTTCTTT
16 | TRBD2 | NA | TRBJ2-1 | TRBV25-1 | CASTGGLAESYNEQFF | TGTGCCAGCACGGGAGGACTAGCGGAATCCTACAATGAGCAGTTCTTC
14 | TRBD2 | NA | TRBJ2-7 | TRBV7-8 | CASSSLGGRYEQYF | TGTGCCAGCAGCTCCCTCGGCGGGAGGTACGAGCAGTACTTC
13 | NA | NA | TRBJ1-4 | TRBV7-2 | CASSLGGGEKLFF | TGTGCCAGCAGCCTGGGGGGAGGGGAAAAACTGTTTTTT
15 | TRBD2 | once | TRBJ2-2 | TRBV5-1 | CASSVGLAGAGELFF | TGCGCCAGCAGCGTGGGACTAGCGGGAGCGGGGGAGCTGTTTTTT
15 | TRBD1 | NA | TRBJ2-5 | TRBV12-5 | CASGFETGGEETQYF | TGTGCTAGTGGTTTCGAAACAGGGGGCGAGGAGACCCAGTACTTC
17 | NA | NA | TRBJ2-3 | TRBV25-1 | CASSEYFSGRYTDTQYF | TGTGCCAGCAGTGAATATTTCTCCGGGAGATACACAGATACGCAGTATTTT
16 | TRBD2 | NA | TRBJ2-3 | TRBV6-2/TRBV6-3 | CASSYSVRGGTDTQYF | TGTGCCAGCAGTTACTCGGTGCGGGGGGGGACAGATACGCAGTATTTT
16 | NA | NA | TRBJ1-2 | TRBV3-1/TRBV3-2 | CASSQSGGVVPYGYTF | TGTGCCAGCAGCCAATCGGGGGGGGTTGTCCCATATGGCTACACCTTC
18 | NA | NA | TRBJ1-6 | TRBV7-9 | CATFSDSGASSYNSPLHF | TGTGCCACATTCTCAGATAGCGGGGCGAGCTCCTATAATTCACCCCTCCACTTT
15 | TRBD1 | NA | TRBJ1-1 | TRBV30 | CAWSGGQGMNTEAFF | TGTGCCTGGAGTGGCGGACAGGGTATGAACACTGAAGCTTTCTTT
13 | TRBD1 | NA | TRBJ1-2 | TRBV9 | CASSARDSYGYTF | TGTGCCAGCAGCGCACGGGACAGCTATGGCTACACCTTC
12 | NA | NA | TRBJ1-1 | TRBV10-3 | CAISELSTEAFF | TGTGCCATCAGTGAGCTTAGCACTGAAGCTTTCTTT
15 | TRBD1 | NA | TRBJ2-7 | TRBV5-4 | CASSLATGVTGEQYF | TGTGCCAGCAGCTTGGCTACAGGGGTCACTGGCGAGCAGTACTTC
18 | TRBD1 | NA | TRBJ2-1 | TRBV28 | CASSFPTGGPRGSGEQFF | TGTGCCAGCAGTTTCCCCACAGGGGGTCCGAGGGGCTCTGGTGAGCAGTTCTTC
14 | NA | once | TRBJ1-3 | TRBV3-1/TRBV3-2 | CASSPRDSGNTIYF | TGTGCCAGCAGCCCCCGCGACTCTGGAAACACCATATATTTT
16 | NA | NA | TRBJ1-3 | TRBV7-9 | CASSLASGSSGNTIYF | TGTGCCAGCAGCTTAGCGTCCGGTTCCTCTGGAAACACCATATATTTT
16 | NA | NA | TRBJ1-3 | TRBV11-2 | CASSLVSGVRGNTIYF | TGTGCCAGCAGCTTAGTTTCAGGGGTGCGAGGAAACACCATATATTTT
19 | TRBD2 | NA | TRBJ2-1 | TRBV5-6 | CASSLVLAGGPSSYNEQFF | TGTGCCAGCAGCTTGGTTCTAGCGGGGGGTCCTAGCTCCTACAATGAGCAGTTCTTC
13 | NA | NA | TRBJ2-7 | TRBV12-5 | CASGLGQYYEQYF | TGTGCTAGTGGTTTGGGACAGTACTACGAGCAGTACTTC
14 | NA | few | TRBJ1-5 | TRBV6-6 | CASSYAGRAQPQHF | TGTGCCAGCAGTTACGCGGGACGAGCTCAGCCCCAGCATTTT
13 | NA | once | TRBJ1-1 | TRBV18 | CASSPPTNTEAFF | TGTGCCAGCTCACCACCTACTAACACTGAAGCTTTCTTT
16 | NA | few | TRBJ1-3 | TRBV7-9 | CASSSTAASSGNTIYF | TGTGCCAGCAGCTCAACCGCCGCTAGCTCTGGAAACACCATATATTTT
10 | NA | NA | TRBJ2-5 | TRBV4-2 | CASGGETQYF | TGTGCCAGCGGGGGGGAGACCCAGTACTTC
13 | NA | NA | TRBJ1-2 | TRBV30 | CAGPRTANYGYTF | TGTGCCGGCCCCCGGACAGCTAACTATGGCTACACCTTC
12 | TRBD1 | NA | TRBJ2-7 | TRBV28 | CASSLRGLEQYF | TGTGCCAGCAGTTTAAGGGGGCTCGAGCAGTACTTC
17 | NA | NA | TRBJ1-1 | TRBV30 | CAWSEAYYEARDYEAFF | TGTGCCTGGAGTGAGGCTTACTATGAGGCCCGCGATTACGAAGCTTTCTTT
15 | TRBD2 | NA | TRBJ2-1 | TRBV12-5 | CASGHGTSGLDEQFF | TGTGCTAGTGGTCACGGGACTAGCGGGTTGGATGAGCAGTTCTTC